This T cell receptor (beta chain) was found in a study of PD-L1 blockade in urothelial cancer. In the study overall: Prior exposure to chemotherapy in patients amounted to 0 to 3 regimens received. Reported median T cell count for blood samples was more than 110,000.

CDR3 length: 11 residues. The germline CDR1 and CDR2 sequences are MDHEN and SYDVKM. Trimming pared 2 bases from V and 6 bases from J, leaving 5 bases between. Only in-frame clones appear in the TCRdb table, and some are missing; sequencing was by immunoSEQ multiplex PCR. The table has tens of thousands of clones, roughly 89% seen once. The time point is: pretreatment peripheral blood. Locally advanced or metastatic urothelial carcinoma affected the patients. This chain connects TRBV28 to TRBJ2-7; D not certain. The receptor was derived from a man between 60 and 75 years old with urothelial cancer. The material sequenced was PBMCs, taken around atezolizumab (anti-PD-L1) treatment. The CDR3 DNA reads as TGTGCCAGCAGTTTACTGGCCGAGCAGTACTTC. Its translation is CASSLLAEQYF.